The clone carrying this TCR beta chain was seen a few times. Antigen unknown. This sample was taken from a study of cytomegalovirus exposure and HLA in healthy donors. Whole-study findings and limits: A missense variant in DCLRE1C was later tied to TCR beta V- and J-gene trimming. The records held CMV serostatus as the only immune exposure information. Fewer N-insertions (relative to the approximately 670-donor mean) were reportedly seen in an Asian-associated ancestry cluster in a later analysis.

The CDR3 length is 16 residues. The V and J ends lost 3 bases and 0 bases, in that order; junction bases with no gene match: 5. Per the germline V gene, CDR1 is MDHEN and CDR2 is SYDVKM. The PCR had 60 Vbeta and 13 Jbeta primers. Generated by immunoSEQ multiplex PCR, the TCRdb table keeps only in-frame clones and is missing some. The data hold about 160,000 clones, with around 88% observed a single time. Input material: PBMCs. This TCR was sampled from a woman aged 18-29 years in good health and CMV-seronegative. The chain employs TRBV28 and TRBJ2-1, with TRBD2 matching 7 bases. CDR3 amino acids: CASSFLAGRSYNEQFF. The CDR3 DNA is TGTGCCAGCAGTTTTTTAGCGGGCCGCTCCTACAATGAGCAGTTCTTC.